A selection of T cell receptor beta chains follows, all from one sample in a study of blood T cells in healthy people across ages. MiXCR, applied by TCRdb to the 5' RACE reads, yields one record per CDR3 protein. The table has approximately 2,000,000 distinct CDR3 sequences, around 40% seen once. Specimen: blood. These receptors all stem from a human donor in good health. CDR3s include the opening cysteine and the closing phenylalanine or tryptophan. A D gene is named only where the DNA matches it firmly. Size is omitted from some rows. Given values are once, few, many or a class for expanded clones.

J	V	size	D	CDR3	DNA
TRBJ1-6	TRBV10-3	.	.	CAISPAGGNLPLHF	TGTGCCATCAGCCCAGCCGGCGGTAATTTACCCCTCCACTTT
TRBJ2-5	TRBV5-5	.	.	CASSVSGVRLETQYF	TGTGCCAGCAGCGTATCTGGGGTCCGATTAGAGACCCAGTACTTC
TRBJ2-1	TRBV20-1	.	.	CSATKLGLSSYNEQFF	TGCAGTGCTACAAAACTGGGACTGTCCTCCTACAATGAGCAGTTCTTC
TRBJ2-3	TRBV7-2	few	TRBD1	CASSLRSGQGARTQYF	TGTGCCAGCAGCTTACGTTCGGGACAGGGGGCGAGGACGCAGTATTTT
TRBJ2-1	TRBV24-1	.	.	CATSETDREGETQFF	TGTGCCACCAGTGAAACGGACAGGGAGGGTGAGACCCAGTTCTTC
TRBJ2-7	TRBV6-6	.	.	CASSYSAGVYEQYF	TGTGCCAGCAGTTACTCGGCAGGGGTATACGAGCAGTACTTC
TRBJ2-7	TRBV7-9	once	.	CASSLAVALLPYEQYF	TGTGCCAGCAGCTTAGCGGTGGCCTTGCTGCCCTACGAGCAGTACTTC
TRBJ2-1	TRBV18	few	.	CASFQTGGPYNEQFF	TGTGCCAGCTTTCAAACCGGGGGGCCCTACAATGAGCAGTTCTTC
TRBJ1-2	TRBV30	.	.	CAWSVHDYGYTF	TGTGCCTGGAGTGTACACGACTATGGCTACACCTTC
TRBJ1-2	TRBV7-9	few	.	CASSLDWVYGYTF	TGTGCCAGCAGCCTAGACTGGGTCTATGGCTACACCTTC
TRBJ2-5	TRBV4-3	.	TRBD2	CASSRVWGLQETQYF	TGCGCCAGCAGCCGGGTTTGGGGACTACAAGAGACCCAGTACTTC
TRBJ2-5	TRBV5-1	.	TRBD2	CASSLEGGGSGETQYF	TGCGCCAGCAGCTTGGAAGGCGGGGGTTCCGGAGAGACCCAGTACTTC
TRBJ2-5	TRBV5-1	few	TRBD2	CASSFGRGGETQYF	TGCGCCAGCAGCTTCGGGCGGGGGGGCGAGACCCAGTACTTC